These 10 T cell receptor beta chains originate from one sample sequenced in a study of cytomegalovirus exposure and HLA in healthy donors. PCR primers comprised 60 Vbeta and 13 Jbeta primers. Clones were sequenced by immunoSEQ multiplex PCR, and TCRdb holds only the in-frame ones, with some missing. This table has some 120,000 clones, roughly 9.9% appearing once. Sequencing was performed on PBMCs. The receptors were sampled from a man aged 25 to 40 in good health and CMV-seronegative.

In its sample, this clone was seen a few times. The rearrangement uses TRBV18 and TRBJ2-7; possibly TRBD2 for D (6 bases). Trimming took off 5 bases at V and 3 bases at J, with 14 bases between the two ends. Germline CDR1 and CDR2: KGHSH and LQKENI. The CDR3 loop spans 14 amino acids. The CDR3 sequence: CASSTGEASYEQYF. CDR3 nucleotide sequence: TGTGCCAGCTCAACGGGAGAGGCCAGCTACGAGCAGTACTTC. Drawing the rest from reference TRBV18 and TRBJ2-7, the complete variable domain is NAGVMQNPRHLVRRRGQEARLRCSPMKGHSHVYWYRQLPEEGLKFMVYLQKENIIDESGMPKERFSAEFPKEGPSILRIQQVVRGDSAAYFCASSTGEASYEQYFGPGTRLTVT.

This clone was counted only a few times. The chain employs TRBV12-5 and TRBJ1-5; TRBD1 aligns across 8 bases. With V trimmed by 0 bases and J by 3 bases, 7 bases remained unmatched. Germline V gene sequence: CDR1 LGHNT, CDR2 FRNRAP. The CDR3 consists of 17 residues. The chain's CDR3 is CASGLVTAQGVNQPQHF. Written as DNA, the CDR3 is TGTGCTAGTGGTTTGGTAACGGCACAGGGGGTCAATCAGCCCCAGCATTTT.

The chain uses TRBV6-5 and TRBJ1-1; possibly TRBD1 for D (6 bases). The CDR3 loop spans 15 amino acids. V lost 5 bases and J lost 0, with 13 bases in between. Germline V lookup: CDR1 MNHEY, CDR2 SVGAGI. CDR3 loop: CASSQRTVMNTEAFF. CDR3 DNA: TGTGCCAGCAGTCAAAGGACAGTGATGAACACTGAAGCTTTCTTT.

The genes are TRBV7-9 and TRBJ2-7, with TRBD1 identical over 7 bases. CDR1 and CDR2 from the germline V gene are SEHNR and FQNEAQ (reference sequence). The CDR3 contains 15 residues. With 2 bases clipped from V and 7 bases from J, the junction kept 11 bases outside the gene matches. The CDR3 loop reads CASSLKGAVEGEQYF. DNA for the CDR3: TGTGCCAGCAGCTTAAAGGGGGCAGTCGAGGGGGAGCAGTACTTC.

This clone was observed a few times. The J gene is TRBJ2-3, the V gene TRBV7-8; the match to TRBD2 covers 10 bases. The CDR3 sequence is 17 residues long. The germline V gene has CDR1 SGHVS and CDR2 FQNEAQ. The junction had 9 bases not matched to a gene; V was cut back by 1 base and J by 5 bases. In DNA, the CDR3 is TGTGCCAGCAGCTTAGATCTTACTAGCGGGACCTTAGATACGCAGTATTTT. Protein product: CASSLDLTSGTLDTQYF.

This clone was seen a few times. The chain recombines TRBV7-6 with TRBJ1-1; D perhaps matches TRBD1 (5 bases). Trimming left V 8 bases short and J 10 bases short, with 26 bases between. In germline, CDR1 is SGHVS, CDR2 FNYEAQ. This CDR3 has 15 amino acids. The CDR3 sequence is CASRPGWEEGVGAFF. The CDR3 DNA sequence: TGTGCCAGCCGCCCCGGATGGGAGGAAGGGGTCGGAGCTTTCTTT.

This clone has just a few counts. This chain links TRBV13 with TRBJ2-4, with D tentatively TRBD2 (5 bases). The germline V gene has CDR1 PRHDT and CDR2 FYEKMQ (reference sequence). Trimming removed 3 bases from V and 7 bases from J, with 7 bases in between. CDR3 length: 12 residues. The CDR3 coding sequence is TGTGCCAGCAGCTTTCAGCGGAACATTCAGTACTTC. It yields the protein CASSFQRNIQYF.

The chain links TRBV18 to TRBJ2-7, with D perhaps TRBD2 (6 bases). V was shortened by 2 bases and J by 2 bases, with 16 bases between the two germline ends. Germline values: CDR1 KGHSH, CDR2 LQKENI. There are 16 residues in the CDR3. The DNA of the CDR3 is TGTGCCAGCTCACCAATTAGACTAGACCAGGCCTACGAGCAGTACTTC. Protein sequence: CASSPIRLDQAYEQYF.

There are a few counts of this clone. The chain joins TRBV19 to TRBJ1-5, with D perhaps TRBD1 (6 bases). CDR3 length: 16 residues. Germline V lookup: CDR1 LNHDA, CDR2 SQIVND (reference sequence). V was pared by 2 bases and J by 6 bases, with 17 bases between. Here the CDR3 reads CASSIRSPTGFQPQHF. The CDR3 nucleotides read TGTGCCAGTAGTATAAGATCACCAACAGGGTTTCAGCCCCAGCATTTT.

This clone was observed a handful of times. The V gene is TRBV2, the J gene TRBJ2-5, with D possibly TRBD2 on 6 matching bases. Germline loops: CDR1 SNHLY, CDR2 FYNNEI. Trimming left V 4 bases short and J 4 bases short, with 13 bases between. The CDR3 runs to 14 residues. The CDR3 reads CASSATGVSETQYF. The DNA for the CDR3 is TGTGCCAGCAGTGCAACGGGAGTTTCAGAGACCCAGTACTTC. Full variable domain (missing parts from reference TRBV2 and TRBJ2-5): EPEVTQTPSHQVTQMGQEVILRCVPISNHLYFYWYRQILGQKVEFLVSFYNNEISEKSEIFDDQFSVERPDGSNFTLKIRSTKLEDSAMYFCASSATGVSETQYFGPGTRLLVL.